The 3 T cell receptor beta chains below all came from one sample that was sequenced in a study of T-cell memory formation after mild COVID-19. TCRdb analysed the 5' RACE reads with MiXCR anew, one entry per CDR3 protein. The profile shows around 440,000 distinct CDR3 sequences, approximately 18% of them singletons. Sequencing used PBMCs or a T cell subset sorted from them (not recorded which). All receptors derive from an adult woman who had mild COVID-19 (a few samples of this study predate the infection). Cell type and time point are not known.

This clonotype was seen a few times. The chain links TRBV4-2 to TRBJ2-1; D is perhaps TRBD1 (6 bases). The CDR3 is 15 residues long. Germline V gene data show CDR1 as LGHNA and CDR2 as YNFKEQ. V shed 6 bases and J shed 2 bases, with 14 bases lying between them. CDR3: CASSNPRTAYNEQFF. CDR3 nucleotides: TGTGCCAGCAGTAACCCCCGGACAGCCTACAATGAGCAGTTCTTC.

In its sample, this clonotype was seen a few times. The V and J genes are TRBV4-3 and TRBJ2-7; 8 positions agree with TRBD1. The CDR3 is 16 residues long. CDR1 is LGHNA and CDR2 is YSLEER in the germline V gene. With 1 base clipped from V and 5 bases from J, the junction kept 10 bases outside the gene matches. As DNA, the CDR3 is TGCGCCAGCAGCCAAGCGCTTCGGCAGGGGGCAGACGAGCAGTACTTC. Amino acids: CASSQALRQGADEQYF.

V is TRBV4-2 and J is TRBJ2-1, with D possibly being TRBD1 or TRBD2 (5 bases each). Germline V lookup: CDR1 LGHNA, CDR2 YNFKEQ. The CDR3 contains 16 residues. The V end lost 0 bases, the J end lost 0 bases, and 9 bases lay between the germline ends. The DNA for the CDR3 is TGTGCCAGCAGCCAAGATGAGGGGAGCTCCTACAATGAGCAGTTCTTC. This encodes CASSQDEGSSYNEQFF.